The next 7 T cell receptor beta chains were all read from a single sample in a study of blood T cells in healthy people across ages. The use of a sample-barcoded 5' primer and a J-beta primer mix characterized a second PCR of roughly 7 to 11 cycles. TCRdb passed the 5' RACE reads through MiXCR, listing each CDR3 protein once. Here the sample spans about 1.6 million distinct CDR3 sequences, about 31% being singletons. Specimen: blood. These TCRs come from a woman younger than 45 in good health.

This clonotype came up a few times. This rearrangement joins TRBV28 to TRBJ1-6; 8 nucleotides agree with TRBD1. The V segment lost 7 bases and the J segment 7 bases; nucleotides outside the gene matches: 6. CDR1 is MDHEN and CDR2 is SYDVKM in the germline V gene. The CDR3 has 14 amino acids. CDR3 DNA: TGTGCCAGCAAGCCACAGGGGGTAAATTCACCCCTCCACTTT. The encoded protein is CASKPQGVNSPLHF.

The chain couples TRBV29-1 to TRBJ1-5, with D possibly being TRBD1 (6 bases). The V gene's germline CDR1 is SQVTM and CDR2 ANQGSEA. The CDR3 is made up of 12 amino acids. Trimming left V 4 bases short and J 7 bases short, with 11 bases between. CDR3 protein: CSVGSGGQPQHF. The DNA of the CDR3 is TGCAGCGTTGGATCGGGGGGCCAGCCCCAGCATTTT. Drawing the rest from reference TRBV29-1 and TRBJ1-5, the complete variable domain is SAVISQKPSRDICQRGTSLTIQCQVDSQVTMMFWYRQQPGQSLTLIATANQGSEATYESGFVIDKFPISRPNLTFSTLTVSNMSPEDSSIYLCSVGSGGQPQHFGDGTRLSIL.

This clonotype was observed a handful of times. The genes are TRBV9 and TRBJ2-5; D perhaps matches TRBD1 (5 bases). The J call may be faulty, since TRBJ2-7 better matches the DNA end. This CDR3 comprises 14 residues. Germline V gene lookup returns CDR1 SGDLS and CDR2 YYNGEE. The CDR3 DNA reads TGTGCCAGCAGCCCCACAGGTGTTTGGGACGAGCAGTACTTC. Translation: CASSPTGVWDEQYF.

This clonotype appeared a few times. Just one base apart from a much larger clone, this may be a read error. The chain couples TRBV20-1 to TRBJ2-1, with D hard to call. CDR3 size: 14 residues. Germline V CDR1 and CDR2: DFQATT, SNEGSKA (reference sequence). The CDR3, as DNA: TGCAGTGCTAGAAGCTCATTCGGTCTCAATGAGCGGTTCTTC. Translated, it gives CSARSSFGLNERFF.

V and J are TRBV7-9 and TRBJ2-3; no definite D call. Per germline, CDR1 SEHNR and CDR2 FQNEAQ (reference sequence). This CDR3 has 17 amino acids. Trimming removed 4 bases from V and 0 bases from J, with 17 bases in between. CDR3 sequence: CASSSDRTSTSTDTQYF. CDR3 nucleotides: TGTGCCAGCAGCTCCGACCGGACGTCCACTAGCACAGATACGCAGTATTTT. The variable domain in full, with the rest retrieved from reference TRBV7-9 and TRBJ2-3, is DTGVSQNPRHKITKRGQNVTFRCDPISEHNRLYWYRQTLGQGPEFLTYFQNEAQLEKSRLLSDRFSAERPKGSFSTLEIQRTEQGDSAMYLCASSSDRTSTSTDTQYFGPGTRLTVL.

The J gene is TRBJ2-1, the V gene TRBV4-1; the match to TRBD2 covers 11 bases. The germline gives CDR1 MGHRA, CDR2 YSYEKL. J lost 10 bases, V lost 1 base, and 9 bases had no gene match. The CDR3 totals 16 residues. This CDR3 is CASSQAGLAGGGEQFF. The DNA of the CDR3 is TGCGCCAGCAGCCAAGCAGGGCTAGCGGGAGGTGGAGAGCAGTTCTTC.

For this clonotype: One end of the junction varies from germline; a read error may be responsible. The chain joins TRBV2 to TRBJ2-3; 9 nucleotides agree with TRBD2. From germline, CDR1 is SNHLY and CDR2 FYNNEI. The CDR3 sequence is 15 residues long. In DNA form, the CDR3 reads TGTGTCAGCAGTGAAGCGGGGGGCATGAAGGATACGCAGTATTTT. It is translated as CVSSEAGGMKDTQYF.